This T cell receptor beta chain stems from a study of response to subunit inactivated influenza vaccine. This clonotype has only a few counts. No antigen is known for it. TCRdb passed the RT-PCR reads through MiXCR, listing each CDR3 protein once. The sample lists hundreds of thousands of distinct CDR3 sequences; 11% to 15% were seen once. Notes on the study in general: After each seasonal influenza vaccination, few new T cells are recruited, the authors suggested.

There are 13 residues in the CDR3. Deletions cut 1 base from V and 3 bases from J, with 4 bases between. Source: PBMCs from blood, taken approximately 15 days before vaccination. This sequence joins TRBV12-3 or TRBV12-4 and TRBJ1-3; D remains unclear. The TCR was taken from a man aged 50-59 years who received an inactivated influenza vaccine. Written as DNA, the CDR3 is TGTGCCAGCAGTTTAGACCTTGGAAACACCATATATTTT. It yields the protein CASSLDLGNTIYF.